This T cell receptor beta chain was sequenced for a study of cytomegalovirus exposure and HLA in healthy donors. The CDR3 totals 17 residues. CDR1 and CDR2 from the germline V gene are MGHRA and YSYEKL. The primer mix had 60 Vbeta and 13 Jbeta primers. Method: immunoSEQ multiplex PCR; TCRdb's copy keeps in-frame clones and lacks some. The repertoire includes some 110,000 clones, around 77% of them detected once, and roughly 9.2% sits in the top ten. Sequencing was done on a sample of PBMCs. The rearrangement uses TRBV4-1 and TRBJ2-5, with 8 positions matching TRBD2. The DNA end is a closer match to TRBJ2-7, so the J assignment may be wrong. This TCR was recovered from a woman between 35 and 50 years old in good health and CMV-seropositive. This CDR3 is CASSQVFSGDSSYEQYF. CDR3 nucleotides: TGCGCCAGCAGCCAAGTTTTTAGCGGGGATTCCTCCTACGAGCAGTACTTC.